A selection of T cell receptor beta chains follows, all from one sample in a study of blood T cell repertoires in COVID-19. Sequencing was performed with immunoSEQ multiplex PCR; in TCRdb, only in-frame clones are kept and a portion is missing. In the table there are about 320,000 clones, nearly 90% of which are singletons. The sequenced sample was peripheral blood. The receptors stem from a woman in her twenties or thirties with COVID-19, enrolled during active disease. Each CDR3 is given with its conserved first and last residue.

v_call cdr3_aa
TRBV18 CASSPPGLAGGDYNEQFF
TRBV28 CASSGDIEQFF
TRBV7-9 CASSLVSMAFF
TRBV7-2 CASSLAPGNWVARRRDEQFF
TRBV3-1/TRBV3-2 CASSQRDRGRFEAFF
TRBV2 CASSEKGLKGKNIQYF
TRBV2 CASRVETGSTWWYF
TRBV2 CASSLTGAVGTEAFF
TRBV19 CAPFTAEWRSTGELFF
TRBV6-5 CASSWGNRGGEKLFF
TRBV10-2 CASSRGSAPALVSQYF
TRBV6-1 CASSDQGYNQPQHF
TRBV5-1 CASSFDSPDQPQHF
TRBV5-4 CASSLMGGGIQETQYF
TRBV6-5 CASSSDYPKNTEAFF
TRBV6-6 CATQGTSTDYEQYF
TRBV5-1 CASTGGAGDTQYF
TRBV11-3 CASSLGRGSQETQYF
TRBV12-3/TRBV12-4 CASSWRGGDGYTF
TRBV5-5 CASSLRTGEDGYTF
TRBV5-1 CASSSRPGTGKDTQYF
TRBV9 CASSPNSGLAGGEQYF
TRBV7-9 CASSAWTVHEQYF
TRBV30 CAWSAGRYEQYF
TRBV7-9 CASSLSLNTEAFF
TRBV6-5 CASSSNWASEKLFF
TRBV7-6 CASSTRTGITKRGNEKLFF
TRBV6-5 CASSEPMNTEAFF
TRBV5-4 CASSPPGGDTQYF
TRBV27 CASSYPRRGGFSNQPQHF
TRBV28 CASSFVGAANTEAFF
TRBV9 CASSGLGTGFERDVYGYTF
TRBV28 CASSGETGGNYGYTF
TRBV6-2/TRBV6-3 CASSTGQGSYNEQFF
TRBV27 CASSLSGGWTEAFF
TRBV7-8 CASSPREGLGVDTQYF
TRBV5-1 CASSLWPGQGTETQYF
TRBV6-6 CASSWTGSYNEQFF
TRBV4-2 CASSQGTGAVQYF
TRBV7-8 CASILARESGGDPKQYF
TRBV19 CASSMGTGGYEQYF
TRBV5-1 CASSYNGNSGNTIYF
TRBV5-1 CASSLGTETRF
TRBV7-9 CASSLRRGYTF
TRBV18 CASSPGTGGTYEQYF
TRBV11-2 CASSSEGRLNTEAFF
TRBV6-5 CASSYTGGQPQHF